This T cell receptor (beta chain) emerged from a study of blood T cells in healthy people across ages. Through a sample-barcoded 5' primer and a J-beta primer mix, a second PCR was run for roughly 6 to 11 cycles. TCRdb used MiXCR to reprocess the 5' RACE reads, holding one entry per CDR3 protein. The table shows over a million distinct CDR3 sequences, with about 43% occurring only once. The CDR3 is made up of 15 amino acids. The V gene end was trimmed by 1 base and the J gene end by 7 bases; junction bases not matched to a gene: 7. Germline V gene lookup returns CDR1 DFQATT and CDR2 SNEGSKA (reference sequence). This clonotype was observed a handful of times.

The sequencing input was blood. The source is a woman aged 18-35 years in good health. The chain carries TRBV20-1 and TRBJ2-1; 10 bases match TRBD2. CDR3 sequence: CSARGPSGSGNEQFF. The CDR3 DNA follows: TGCAGTGCTAGAGGCCCTAGCGGGAGCGGAAATGAGCAGTTCTTC.